This T cell receptor beta chain was captured by sequencing in a study of blood T cell repertoires in COVID-19. Whole-study context: Samples taken during acute and convalescent COVID-19 were collected in the United States, Italy and Spain. Sources were T cells, B-cell-depleted T cells, or PBMCs; the material itself was cDNA or gDNA.

Original handling: How many nucleated cells were present was estimated from reference gene primer amplification. TCRdb keeps only in-frame clones here, not all; method: immunoSEQ multiplex PCR. The DNA was the basis for D and trimming; V, J and clone size are from that table. The data show more than 85,000 clones, more than 75% seen once. J lost 5 bases, V lost 4 bases, and 12 bases had no gene match. Germline CDR1 is SGHRS and CDR2 is YFSETQ. CDR3 length: 16 amino acids. This sequence was found in a woman aged 45 to 65 with acute or convalescent COVID-19. V is TRBV5-1 and J is TRBJ2-7; TRBD2 agrees at 10 bases. Material: peripheral blood. The CDR3, as DNA: TGCGCCAGCAGCCCGGGGGCTAGCGGGAGTCGGCACGAGCAGTACTTC. Translating gives CASSPGASGSRHEQYF.